This T cell receptor beta chain was captured in a study of T-cell memory formation after mild COVID-19. The V gene's germline CDR1 is SGHTA and CDR2 FQGTGA. V was trimmed by 5 bases and J by 1 base, leaving 8 bases between them. The CDR3 sequence is 13 residues long. One entry per CDR3 protein, called by TCRdb with MiXCR from the 5' RACE reads. The table shows a few hundred thousand distinct CDR3 sequences, with about a sixth occurring only once. The sequenced sample was PBMCs or a T cell subset sorted from them (not recorded which). This chain connects TRBV7-3 to TRBJ1-1; TRBD1 is a possible D gene (5 bases). This clonotype originated in a man aged 18 to 30 who had mild COVID-19 (a few samples of this study predate the infection). Cell type and time point are not known. CDR3 nucleotide sequence: TGTGCCAGCAGCCGACAGAGGAACACTGAAGCTTTCTTT. It encodes CASSRQRNTEAFF.